One TCR beta chain is described in this entry. Its antigen is unknown. The J segment lost 6 bases and the V segment lost 1 base, leaving 7 bases of the junction unmatched. This CDR3 comprises 16 residues. CDR1 and CDR2 from the germline V gene are SGHRS and YFSETQ. Clones were sequenced by immunoSEQ multiplex PCR, and TCRdb holds only the in-frame ones, with some missing. The clone table shows over 140,000 clones, with the ten largest holding 2.2%. The source of the sample is a study of T cell responses to AZD1222 COVID-19 vaccine. Study-wide results and caveats: Repertoires were collected only later (after the peak T cell response had occurred). Targets within unmutated variant regions were reportedly found for nearly half of spike-specific TCRs.

The source material was peripheral blood. The chain links TRBV5-1 to TRBJ1-2, with 12 nucleotides matching TRBD1. This clonotype originated in an adult in good health. In DNA form, the CDR3 reads TGCGCCAGCAGCTTGCGCTTCGGGGACAGGGGGCATGGCTACACCTTC. Amino acids: CASSLRFGDRGHGYTF.